Sequencing of this TCR beta chain was carried out in a study of shared T cell receptors in the human thymus. CDR3 length: 16 residues. Germline CDR1 LGHNA, CDR2 YSLEER. The J segment lost 5 bases and the V segment lost 0 bases, leaving 5 bases of the junction unmatched. The protocol was immunoSEQ multiplex PCR, while the TCRdb copy is restricted to in-frame clones and leaves out a portion. Here the sample spans hundreds of thousands of clones, about 89% being singletons. These same data were also listed under a study on human thymus T cells.

Sequenced: thymocytes. The rearrangement links TRBV4-3 to TRBJ2-1; TRBD2 agrees at 9 bases. This TCR came from a boy under two years old with a congenital heart defect. This chain's CDR3 is CASSQDEASGDNEQFF. DNA for the CDR3: TGCGCCAGCAGCCAAGATGAGGCTAGCGGGGACAATGAGCAGTTCTTC.